This T cell receptor beta chain was identified in a study of beta chain features in type 1 diabetes (dated by TCRdb to between 2017 and 2018). Study-wide context: Mean age, gender distribution, total cell number and subset yield were not different between patients and healthy donors. A total of roughly 99,000,000 sorted cells were examined across all samples, and the number of cells per subset was strongly correlated with RNA yield. In the study, recently diagnosed type 1 diabetes patients and matched healthy donors were compared on the TCRB repertoires of their sorted circulating CD4+ T cell subsets. Naive and central memory subsets were obtained from all 30 or so donors, but regulatory and stem cell-like memory subsets were isolated from only 8 patients and roughly 8 healthy donors. What the research found in general, with its limitations: Patients with type 1 diabetes made fewer insertions and deleted more nucleotides at VDJ recombination sites, implying thymic rearrangement abnormalities. Type 1 diabetes patients showed a moderate but significant shortening of TCRB CDR3 length in all four CD4+ subsets. HLA sub-analyses involved small numbers of individuals, so any influence of HLA type on TCRB rearrangement remained unresolved. PCR may preferentially amplify shorter templates, but because patient and control samples were amplified and corrected together, any resulting skew would affect both groups equally. Naive, central memory and regulatory TCRB repertoires appeared to be more similar among patients than among healthy donors. Because cDNA rather than genomic DNA was sequenced, highly expressing activated cells could have been over-represented, although no difference in activation and CD3 levels was found between groups.

As concerns this clone: The specificity of this receptor is unknown. It has no much larger one-base neighbor in the sample; base qualities were not kept.

The CDR3 starts with the cysteine, ends with the phenylalanine, and has 14 residues. Just the 42-base CDR3 DNA is kept, in frame starting at base 1. Between the V and J ends, shortened by 4 bases and 5 bases respectively, the junction contains 17 bases. The CDR1 and CDR2 encoded by the germline V gene are SQVTM and ANQGSEA. The entire isolated RNA was reverse transcribed using the High Capacity cDNA Reverse Transcription Kit, and thus expressed TCRB transcripts were sequenced. Deep immunoSEQ sequencing was performed on naive, central memory and regulatory T cell samples, with an average of around 3.4 million total reads per sample. After sorted cells were lysed in RLT buffer, RNA was extracted with DNase-treated RNeasy Micro or Mini kits, with the choice depending on cell number. Each cell subset was processed on its own to prevent cross-contamination, while patient and healthy donor samples were processed together. The immunoSEQ multiplex PCR was used to amplify TCRB sequences from cDNA, generating 87-bp fragments that spanned the CDR3 region. Sequencing of the amplicons was done on the Illumina HiSeq platform. In the source study's methods: Synthetic template baselines were used to correct PCR bias computationally, reads within Hamming distance 2 were collapsed, and singletons that could not be merged were discarded. Reads were aligned against IMGT to assign V, D and J genes, CDR3 length and insertions or deletions at six rearrangement sites. Within each subset, clonotype counts were normalized to sorted cell number, after which true diversity and Gini coefficients were computed with the tcR R package. The overlap coefficient, calculated on TCRB nucleotide sequences, was used to quantify repertoire sharing. As a proxy for the pre-selection repertoire, out-of-frame TCRB sequences from naive cells were analyzed. In TCRdb, the immuneACCESS table is reduced to in-frame sequences with V and J assigned. These tables do not hold every clone; where another copy was compared, an unresolved V gene accounts for under half, and the others remain unexplained. The V and J calls and clone size are taken from that table; D and trimming were inferred from the DNA. This sample has hundreds of thousands of clones in its table, and around an eighth of those were observed once. The ten largest clonotypes hold less than 0.025% of the sample.

A single peripheral blood draw of about 116 mL on average was collected from each donor into heparinised tubes. A BD FACSAria II and a panel including CD45RO, CCR7, CD25, CD127, CD95 and CD27 were used to sort naive, central memory, regulatory and stem cell-like memory CD4+ T cells. Purity was above 95% for every sorted population. PBMCs were isolated right away by Lymphoprep density gradient centrifugation and were stained directly, without culture. To minimize batch effects, samples were stained and sorted in pairs, one healthy donor with one patient per experiment. This receptor was identified in a man aged 18 to 30 with type 1 diabetes. Sequencing was performed on naive CD4+ T cells from blood. This sample's cell subset or site label indicates: true naive CD4+ T cells. The chain joins TRBV29-1 to TRBJ1-2, and perhaps TRBD1 as D gene, on 5 matching bases. Here is the DNA: TGCAGCGTTGCACAGAGAGGGGAATTTTATGGCTACACCTTC. It translates as CSVAQRGEFYGYTF. Supplemented by the reference TRBV29-1 and TRBJ1-2 proteins around the CDR3, the complete variable domain is SAVISQKPSRDICQRGTSLTIQCQVDSQVTMMFWYRQQPGQSLTLIATANQGSEATYESGFVIDKFPISRPNLTFSTLTVSNMSPEDSSIYLCSVAQRGEFYGYTFGSGTRLTVV.